Listed here are 25 T cell receptor beta chains from one sample, sequenced in a study of glioma-infiltrating T cells after dendritic cell vaccination. Libraries were prepared by immunoSEQ multiplex PCR; TCRdb keeps only in-frame clonotypes and omits some of them. The table shows tens of thousands of clones, with approximately 81% occurring only once. The sequenced sample was blood, obtained before dendritic cell vaccination. These receptors all stem from a human donor with glioblastoma.

This clone turned up a few times. The V call is TRBV5-8, the J call TRBJ1-2; 7 bases map to TRBD1. The junction had 4 bases not matched to a gene; V was cut back by 0 bases and J by 2 bases. From germline, CDR1 is SGHTS and CDR2 YDEGEE. This CDR3 has 15 residues. CDR3: CASSLDGQANYGYTF. CDR3 coding DNA: TGTGCCAGCAGCTTGGACGGACAGGCAAACTATGGCTACACCTTC.

This clone was detected once. The V call is TRBV27, the J call TRBJ2-3; 9 bases line up with TRBD2. Germline V gene sequence: CDR1 MNHEY, CDR2 SMNVEV (reference sequence). V lost 0 bases and J lost 2; bases outside the gene matches: 9. This CDR3 region has 18 residues. The CDR3 loop reads CASSLSQAGGPYTDTQYF. The CDR3, as DNA: TGTGCCAGCAGTTTATCGCAAGCGGGGGGACCATACACAGATACGCAGTATTTT.

Concerning this clone itself: The conserved phenylalanine or tryptophan is not found at the CDR3 terminus, so this likely reflects a read error. The chain joins TRBV4-2 to TRBJ1-2, with D possibly being TRBD1 (5 bases). The CDR3 covers 16 residues. Germline V lookup: CDR1 LGHNA, CDR2 YNFKEQ. Trimming left V 1 base short and J 1 base short, with 13 bases between. The CDR3 protein is CASSQAFGHLNYGYTS. The CDR3 DNA sequence: TGTGCCAGCAGCCAAGCTTTCGGACACCTTAACTATGGCTACACCTCC.

The rearrangement uses TRBV9 and TRBJ1-2; D ambiguous. The CDR3 has 14 residues. Trimming stripped 3 bases from V and 4 bases from J, with 13 bases between. Looked up from germline, CDR1 is SGDLS and CDR2 is YYNGEE. CDR3 DNA sequence: TGTGCCAGCAGCGCCCAATTTAGCCTCTATGGCTACACCTTC. The encoded protein is CASSAQFSLYGYTF.

This sequence joins TRBV11-2 and TRBJ1-2; 7 bases align to TRBD1. The CDR3 runs to 13 residues. Per germline, CDR1 SGHAT and CDR2 FQNNGV. The V and J ends lost 5 bases and 5 bases, in that order; junction bases with no gene match: 5. CDR3 nucleotide sequence: TGTGCCAGCAGCACGACAGGGAGGTATGGCTACACCTTC. Its translation: CASSTTGRYGYTF.

This rearrangement joins TRBV4-1 to TRBJ2-7; 14 bases are a match to TRBD2. Germline V gene sequence: CDR1 MGHRA, CDR2 YSYEKL. There are 17 residues in the CDR3. With V trimmed by 4 bases and J by 2 bases, 7 bases remained unmatched. CDR3 loop: CASSPGTSGSGAYEQYF. DNA of the CDR3: TGCGCCAGCAGCCCCGGGACTAGCGGGAGTGGGGCCTACGAGCAGTACTTC.

J is TRBJ2-7 and V is TRBV9, with D maybe TRBD1 (7 bases). CDR1 and CDR2 from the germline V gene are SGDLS and YYNGEE. The CDR3 is 12 amino acids. Trimming took off 4 bases at V and 5 bases at J, with 10 bases between the two ends. In nucleotides, the CDR3 is TGTGCCAGCAGCTTCAGGGGGGACGAGCAGTACTTC. Translation gives CASSFRGDEQYF. Full variable domain (outside the CDR3, taken from reference TRBV9 and TRBJ2-7): DSGVTQTPKHLITATGQRVTLRCSPRSGDLSVYWYQQSLDQGLQFLIQYYNGEERAKGNILERFSAQQFPDLHSELNLSSLELGDSALYFCASSFRGDEQYFGPGTRLTVT.

This chain joins TRBV6-4 and TRBJ1-1, with a weak D call TRBD1 (6 bases). Germline lookup yields CDR1 MRHNA and CDR2 SNTAGT. The CDR3 consists of 14 residues. With 2 bases removed from V and 4 bases from J, the gap between germline ends came to 11 bases. CDR3 in DNA: TGTGCCAGCAGTGACCAGGGGCTGGGCACTGAAGCTTTCTTT. This translates into CASSDQGLGTEAFF.

This chain uses TRBV5-1 with TRBJ2-7, with 9 bases that match TRBD1. This CDR3 comprises 15 residues. Germline V gives CDR1 SGHRS, CDR2 YFSETQ. The V and J ends lost 4 bases and 2 bases, in that order; junction bases with no gene match: 7. The CDR3 is CASSQPDRGPYEQYF. In DNA form, the CDR3 reads TGCGCCAGCAGCCAACCGGACAGGGGCCCCTACGAGCAGTACTTC.

A note on this clone: The identical CDR3 is also encoded by other nucleotide sequences in the sample. The V and J genes are TRBV5-1 and TRBJ2-7; 11 nucleotides align to TRBD2. The CDR3 runs 14 residues. V trimming: 3 bases; J trimming: 4 bases; junction bases outside the gene matches: 3. Germline CDR1 reads SGHRS; CDR2 reads YFSETQ. CDR3 nucleotides: TGCGCCAGCAGCTCCGGGACTAGCGGTTACGAGCAGTACTTC. Its translation is CASSSGTSGYEQYF.

This chain joins TRBV5-6 and TRBJ2-3; TRBD2 is a possible D gene (5 bases). The V end was cut by 4 bases, the J end by 1 base, with 13 bases between. CDR1 SGHDT and CDR2 YYEEEE come from the germline V gene. This CDR3 has 15 residues. The CDR3: CASSTGSRGTDTQYF. In DNA form, the CDR3 reads TGTGCCAGCAGCACGGGGTCGCGGGGCACAGATACGCAGTATTTT.

The rearrangement joins TRBV11-3 to TRBJ2-5, with TRBD2 identical over 10 bases. The CDR3 spans 17 residues. V gave up 5 bases and J gave up 5 bases; unmatched junction bases: 14. CDR1 is SGHNT, CDR2 YENEEA, per germline. The CDR3 nucleotides are TGTGCCAGCAGCCCCGGCGGGGCTAGCGGGAGTGGCGAGACCCAGTACTTC. Translated, it gives CASSPGGASGSGETQYF.

As for this clone: The junction shows a germline mismatch at one end, possibly a read error. The J gene is TRBJ2-2, the V gene TRBV7-2; unclear D gene. The CDR3 has 13 residues. Per the germline V gene, CDR1 is SGHTA and CDR2 is FQGNSA. The CDR3 reads CASSKQNSGELFF. As DNA, the CDR3 is TGTGCCAGCAGTAAACAGAACAGCGGGGAGCTGTTTTTT.

In DNA, the CDR3 is TGTGCCACCACGACAGGGGGGTATGGCTACACCTTC. It codes for CATTTGGYGYTF. The chain couples TRBV6-5 to TRBJ1-2; 9 bases are shared with TRBD1. Trimming removed 10 bases from V and 5 bases from J; junction bases left unmatched: 5. Germline CDR1 and CDR2: MNHEY and SVGAGI. The CDR3 contains 12 residues.

CDR3 sequence reads: CASSLTPDRADTGELFF. CDR3 nucleotide sequence: TGTGCCAGCAGCTTAACCCCCGACAGGGCGGACACCGGGGAGCTGTTTTTT. The rearrangement links TRBV7-3 to TRBJ2-2; 7 bases are a match to TRBD1. The V and J ends lost 0 bases and 3 bases, in that order; junction bases with no gene match: 7. Per germline, CDR1 SGHTA and CDR2 FQGTGA. This CDR3 region has 17 residues.

CDR3 coding DNA: TGTGCCAGCAGACTCCCGGACTCCGCAGATACGCAGTATTTT. Translation gives CASRLPDSADTQYF. This chain joins TRBV6-5 and TRBJ2-3, with TRBD2 as a possible D gene (5 bases). CDR3 length equals 14 residues. Germline CDR1 and CDR2: MNHEY and SVGAGI. Trimming took off 6 bases at V and 4 bases at J, with 14 bases between the two ends.

The CDR3 region has the DNA TGTGCCAGCAGCAAAGGAGGACAGGGAGGGTATGGCTACACCTTC. Translated, it gives CASSKGGQGGYGYTF. This rearrangement joins TRBV7-2 to TRBJ1-2, with 8 bases lining up with TRBD1. CDR1 is SGHTA and CDR2 is FQGNSA in the germline V gene. This CDR3 comprises 15 residues. Trimming removed 5 bases from V and 5 bases from J; junction bases left unmatched: 10.

In its sample, this clone was seen a few times. The chain uses TRBV6-5 and TRBJ2-7, with 9 bases matching TRBD1. The V gene end was trimmed by 6 bases and the J gene end by 8 bases; junction bases not matched to a gene: 5. Germline V gene lookup returns CDR1 MNHEY and CDR2 SVGAGI. This CDR3 comprises 12 residues. The CDR3 protein is CASSPTGGKQYF. Written as DNA, the CDR3 is TGTGCCAGCAGCCCGACAGGGGGAAAGCAGTACTTC.

The sample holds one count of this clone. J is TRBJ2-1 and V is TRBV5-1; TRBD2 agrees at 12 bases. The CDR3 consists of 15 residues. Germline CDR1 reads SGHRS; CDR2 reads YFSETQ. Trimming removed 4 bases from V and 7 bases from J; junction bases left unmatched: 6. CDR3 sequence: CASSLAGGMGNEQFF. CDR3 in DNA: TGCGCCAGCAGCCTAGCGGGAGGGATGGGGAATGAGCAGTTCTTC.

This chain links TRBV27 with TRBJ1-2; D call uncertain. V was shortened by 8 bases and J by 1 base, with 11 bases between the two germline ends. CDR1 and CDR2 from the germline V gene are MNHEY and SMNVEV (reference sequence). The CDR3 sequence is 13 residues long. The CDR3 bases are TGTGCCAGCGGGTTGACATATAACTATGGCTACACCTTC. Amino acid sequence: CASGLTYNYGYTF.

This rearrangement joins TRBV18 to TRBJ2-2; TRBD2 matches 11 bases. The CDR3 totals 17 residues. The germline CDR1 and CDR2 sequences are KGHSH and LQKENI. Unmatched junction bases numbered 7, after V lost 2 bases and J lost 5 bases. The CDR3 here is CASSPVAGGPFTGELFF. For the CDR3, the DNA is TGTGCCAGCTCACCAGTAGCGGGAGGGCCCTTTACCGGGGAGCTGTTTTTT.

This chain connects TRBV28 to TRBJ2-7; D is undetermined. V was cut by 3 bases and J by 2 bases, with 17 bases left in between. This CDR3 spans 16 amino acids. The germline CDR1 and CDR2 sequences are MDHEN and SYDVKM. The chain's CDR3 is CASSFVLAALTYEQYF. The CDR3 region has the DNA TGTGCCAGCAGTTTTGTATTAGCCGCCCTAACCTACGAGCAGTACTTC.

The chain joins TRBV6-5 to TRBJ1-2, with a possible D match to TRBD1 (5 bases). Per germline, CDR1 MNHEY and CDR2 SVGAGI. Trimming took off 6 bases at V and 2 bases at J, with 10 bases between the two ends. This CDR3 contains 13 residues. This chain's CDR3 is CASRKGLNYGYTF. In DNA, the CDR3 is TGTGCCAGCAGAAAGGGACTGAACTATGGCTACACCTTC.

This clone was counted once. The chain is built from TRBV6-1 and TRBJ2-5; 10 positions agree with TRBD2. CDR1 and CDR2 from the germline V gene are MNHNS and SASEGT. The CDR3 spans 14 residues. V dropped 8 bases and J dropped 5; count of bases not matched to a gene: 8. CDR3 residues: CASLIRLAGETQYF. For the CDR3, the DNA is TGTGCCAGCCTAATTCGACTAGCGGGTGAGACCCAGTACTTC.

The chain is built from TRBV7-9 and TRBJ1-1; D is perhaps TRBD1 (6 bases). Germline CDR1 is SEHNR and CDR2 is FQNEAQ (reference sequence). V lost 2 bases to trimming and J lost 4 bases, with 11 bases between them. The CDR3 is made up of 14 amino acids. CDR3: CASSLRQGSTEAFF. Written as DNA, the CDR3 is TGTGCCAGCAGCTTACGGCAGGGGAGCACTGAAGCTTTCTTT. The full variable domain, completed using reference TRBV7-9 and TRBJ1-1, is DTGVSQNPRHKITKRGQNVTFRCDPISEHNRLYWYRQTLGQGPEFLTYFQNEAQLEKSRLLSDRFSAERPKGSFSTLEIQRTEQGDSAMYLCASSLRQGSTEAFFGQGTRLTVV.